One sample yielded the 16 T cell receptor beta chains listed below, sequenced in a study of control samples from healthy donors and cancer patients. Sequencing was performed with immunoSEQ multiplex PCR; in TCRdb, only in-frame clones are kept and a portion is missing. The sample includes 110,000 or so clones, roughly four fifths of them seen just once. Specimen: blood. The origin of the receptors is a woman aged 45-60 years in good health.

The CDR3 sequence: CASSRDSNQPQHF. The CDR3 DNA reads as TGTGCCAGCAGCCGGGACAGCAATCAGCCCCAGCATTTT. The J gene is TRBJ1-5, the V gene TRBV6-5, with D possibly being TRBD1 (5 bases). Germline V gene sequence: CDR1 MNHEY, CDR2 SVGAGI. Trimming shortened V by 6 bases and J by 1 base, and 7 bases separated the two germline ends. This CDR3 comprises 13 residues.

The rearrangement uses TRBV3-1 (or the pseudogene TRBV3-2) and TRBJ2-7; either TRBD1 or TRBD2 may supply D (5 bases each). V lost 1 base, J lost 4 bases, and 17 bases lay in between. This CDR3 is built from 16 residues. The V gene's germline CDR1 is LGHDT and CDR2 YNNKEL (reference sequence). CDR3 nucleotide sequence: TGTGCCAGCAGCCAAGGGATCGGTGGGACCGGGTACGAGCAGTACTTC. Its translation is CASSQGIGGTGYEQYF.

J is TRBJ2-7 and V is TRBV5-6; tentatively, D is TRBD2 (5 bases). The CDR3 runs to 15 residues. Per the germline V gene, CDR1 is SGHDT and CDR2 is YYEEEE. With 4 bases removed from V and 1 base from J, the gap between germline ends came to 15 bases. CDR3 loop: CASSPGRGYSYEQYF. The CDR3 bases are TGTGCCAGCAGCCCGGGCCGGGGATATTCCTACGAGCAGTACTTC.

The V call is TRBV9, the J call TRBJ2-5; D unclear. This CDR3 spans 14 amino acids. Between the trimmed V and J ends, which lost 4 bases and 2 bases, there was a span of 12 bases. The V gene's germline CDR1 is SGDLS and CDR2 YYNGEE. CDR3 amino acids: CASSPPGGQETQYF. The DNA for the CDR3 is TGTGCCAGCAGCCCCCCCGGCGGACAAGAGACCCAGTACTTC.

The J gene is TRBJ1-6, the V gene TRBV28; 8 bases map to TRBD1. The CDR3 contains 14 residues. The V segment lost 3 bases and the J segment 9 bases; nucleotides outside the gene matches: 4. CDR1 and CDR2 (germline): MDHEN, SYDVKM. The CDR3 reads CASSFRTGSSPLHF. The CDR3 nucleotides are TGTGCCAGCAGTTTTAGGACAGGGAGTTCACCCCTCCACTTT.

Written as DNA, the CDR3 is TGCGCCAGCAGCTTAAACTTCGCGAACAATGAGCAGTTCTTC. It encodes CASSLNFANNEQFF. V is TRBV5-1 and J is TRBJ2-1; D ambiguous. In germline, CDR1 is SGHRS, CDR2 YFSETQ. The CDR3 covers 14 residues. V lost 2 bases, J lost 5 bases, and 11 bases lay in between.

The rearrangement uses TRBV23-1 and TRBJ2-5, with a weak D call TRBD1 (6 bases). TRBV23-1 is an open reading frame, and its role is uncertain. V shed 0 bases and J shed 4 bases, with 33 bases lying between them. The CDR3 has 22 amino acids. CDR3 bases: TGCGCCAGCAGTCAATCGTACGGGACATTTTCACGGCAGCTGAAGTGGAGAGAGACCCAGTACTTC. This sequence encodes CASSQSYGTFSRQLKWRETQYF.

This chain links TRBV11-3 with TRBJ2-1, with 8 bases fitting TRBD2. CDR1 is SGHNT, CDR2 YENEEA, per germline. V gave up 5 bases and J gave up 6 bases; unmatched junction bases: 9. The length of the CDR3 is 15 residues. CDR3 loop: CASSAVTSGANEQFF. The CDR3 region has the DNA TGTGCCAGCAGCGCAGTTACTAGCGGAGCCAATGAGCAGTTCTTC.

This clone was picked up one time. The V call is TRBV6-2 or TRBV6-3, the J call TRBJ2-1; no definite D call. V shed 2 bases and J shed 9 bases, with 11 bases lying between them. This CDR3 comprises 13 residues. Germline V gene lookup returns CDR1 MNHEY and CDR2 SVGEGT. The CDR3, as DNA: TGTGCCAGCAGTTACGGCGACCATTCTGAGCAGTTCTTC. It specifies CASSYGDHSEQFF.

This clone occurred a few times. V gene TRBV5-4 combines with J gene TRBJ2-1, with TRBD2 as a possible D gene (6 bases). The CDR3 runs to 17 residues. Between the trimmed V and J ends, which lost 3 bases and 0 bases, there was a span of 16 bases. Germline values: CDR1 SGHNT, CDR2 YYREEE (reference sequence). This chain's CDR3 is CASSSRRDPSSYNEQFF. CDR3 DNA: TGTGCCAGCAGCTCGCGGCGGGACCCTAGCTCCTACAATGAGCAGTTCTTC.

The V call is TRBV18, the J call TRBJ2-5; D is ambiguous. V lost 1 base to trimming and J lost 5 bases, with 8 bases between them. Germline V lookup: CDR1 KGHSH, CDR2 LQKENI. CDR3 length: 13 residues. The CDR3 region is CASSPQGGETQYF. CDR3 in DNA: TGTGCCAGCTCACCACAGGGTGGGGAGACCCAGTACTTC.

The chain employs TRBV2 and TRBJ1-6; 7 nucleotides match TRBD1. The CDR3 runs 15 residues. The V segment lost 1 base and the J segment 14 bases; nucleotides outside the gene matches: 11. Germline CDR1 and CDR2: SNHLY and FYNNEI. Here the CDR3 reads CASSEGAGGWETLHF. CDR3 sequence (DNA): TGTGCCAGCAGTGAAGGCGCAGGGGGTTGGGAAACCCTCCACTTT. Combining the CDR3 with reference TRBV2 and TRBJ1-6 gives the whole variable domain EPEVTQTPSHQVTQMGQEVILRCVPISNHLYFYWYRQILGQKVEFLVSFYNNEISEKSEIFDDQFSVERPDGSNFTLKIRSTKLEDSAMYFCASSEGAGGWETLHFGNGTRLTVT.

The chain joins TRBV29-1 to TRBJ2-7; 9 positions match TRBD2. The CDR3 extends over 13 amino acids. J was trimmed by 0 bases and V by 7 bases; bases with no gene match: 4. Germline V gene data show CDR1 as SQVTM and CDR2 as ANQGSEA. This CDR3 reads CSGLAASSYEQYF. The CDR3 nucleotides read TGCAGCGGACTAGCGGCTAGCTCCTACGAGCAGTACTTC.

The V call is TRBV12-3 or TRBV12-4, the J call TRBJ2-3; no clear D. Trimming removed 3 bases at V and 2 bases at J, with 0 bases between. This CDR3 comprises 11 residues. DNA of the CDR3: TGTGCCAGCAGTTTCACAGATACGCAGTATTTT. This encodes CASSFTDTQYF.

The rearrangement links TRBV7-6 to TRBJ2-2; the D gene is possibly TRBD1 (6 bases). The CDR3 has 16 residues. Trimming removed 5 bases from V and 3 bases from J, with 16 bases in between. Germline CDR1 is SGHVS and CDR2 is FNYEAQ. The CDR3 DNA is TGTGCCAGCAGCCATGGGACACAGGGTTACACCGGGGAGCTGTTTTTT. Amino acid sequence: CASSHGTQGYTGELFF.

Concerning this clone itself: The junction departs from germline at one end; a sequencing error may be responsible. This chain's CDR3 is CASGQGNYNGQFF. The CDR3 nucleotides read TGTGCCAGTGGACAGGGGAACTACAATGGGCAGTTCTTC. This chain uses TRBV19 with TRBJ2-1; 9 bases agree with TRBD1. Per the germline V gene, CDR1 is LNHDA and CDR2 is SQIVND (reference sequence). CDR3 size: 13 residues.